This note documents a single T cell receptor (beta chain) sequence. Its cognate antigen is unknown. A read error may produce the germline difference seen at one junction end. CDR3 length: 15 amino acids. Germline V gene data show CDR1 as MNHGY and CDR2 as SVAAGI. The TCR beta library used iRepertoire HTBI primers with Arm-PCR amplification of CDR3. TCRdb re-called the multiplex PCR reads with MiXCR, one entry per CDR3 protein. The sample comprises hundreds of thousands of distinct CDR3 sequences, roughly a sixth of which are singletons, and 25% to 30% rests with the top ten. The data originate from a study of regulatory T cells in long-lasting Graves disease. Whole-study findings and limits: Small numbers of samples may have cut accuracy. Among samples with persistent disease, TRBV28, TRBJ1-2 and TRBJ2-5 were favored.

Time point: newly diagnosed GD, antithyroid drugs for less than 3 months. From PBMCs, RNA was extracted and then used to make the TCR library. Nine milliliters of peripheral blood were drawn into EDTA tubes. These data also formed part of another study, on T cells in Graves' hyperthyroidism and ophthalmopathy. Per that study: Diagnosis relied on clinical symptoms, serum thyroxine and TRAb, thyroid ultrasound and orbital computed tomography.

The sequencing here drew on peripheral blood mononuclear cells (PBMCs), taken at new diagnosis, from a patient treated with antithyroid drugs. The clonotype originates from a man aged 35 to 55 with Graves disease. The chain has TRBV6-9 and TRBJ2-7, with 11 bases fitting TRBD2. In DNA form, the CDR3 reads TGTGCCAGCAGTTCTAGCGGGGGGTTCTCCTACGAGCGGTACTTC. It codes for CASSSSGGFSYERYF.